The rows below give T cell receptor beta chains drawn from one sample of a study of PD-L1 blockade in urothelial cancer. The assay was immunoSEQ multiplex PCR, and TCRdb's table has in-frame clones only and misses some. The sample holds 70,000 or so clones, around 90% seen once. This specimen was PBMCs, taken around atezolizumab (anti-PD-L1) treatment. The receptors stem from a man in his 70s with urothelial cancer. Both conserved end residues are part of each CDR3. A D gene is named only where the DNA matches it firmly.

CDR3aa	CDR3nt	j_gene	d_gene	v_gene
CASSLQGQGAADTQYF	TGCGCCAGCAGCTTACAAGGGCAGGGGGCGGCAGATACGCAGTATTTT	TRBJ2-3	TRBD1	TRBV4-1
CASSSGLAGNHF	TGTGCCAGCAGTTCCGGACTAGCGGGGAATCACTTC	TRBJ2-7	TRBD2	TRBV6-6
CASSLYGDTQYF	TGTGCCAGCAGCTTATACGGGGATACGCAGTATTTT	TRBJ2-3	NA	TRBV7-3
CASSLSGASGYEQYF	TGTGCCAGCAGTTTATCAGGGGCCTCGGGGTACGAGCAGTACTTC	TRBJ2-7	NA	TRBV28
CASSLGGGILMNEQFF	TGTGCCAGCAGCTTAGGAGGCGGAATTCTGATGAATGAGCAGTTCTTC	TRBJ2-1	NA	TRBV7-2
CSVEDKREGPNGELFF	TGCAGCGTTGAAGATAAGCGGGAGGGCCCGAACGGGGAGCTGTTTTTT	TRBJ2-2	TRBD2	TRBV29-1
CASSEDGAPETQYF	TGTGCCAGCAGCGAGGATGGGGCGCCCGAGACCCAGTACTTC	TRBJ2-5	NA	TRBV2
CAISGTGGSGARTDTQYF	TGTGCCATCTCCGGGACAGGGGGCTCAGGAGCCCGCACAGATACGCAGTATTTT	TRBJ2-3	TRBD1	TRBV10-3
CASSSTSWGEQFF	TGTGCCAGCAGTTCCACTAGCTGGGGTGAGCAGTTCTTC	TRBJ2-1	NA	TRBV27
CASSPPGSYEQYF	TGTGCCAGCAGCCCCCCGGGGTCCTACGAGCAGTACTTC	TRBJ2-7	NA	TRBV13